A selection of T cell receptor beta chains follows, all from one sample in a study of blood T cell repertoires in COVID-19. Clones were sequenced by immunoSEQ multiplex PCR, and TCRdb holds only the in-frame ones, with some missing. Of around 200,000 clones listed, approximately 85% were seen once; the top ten hold 11%. Sequenced: peripheral blood. The receptors shown here come from a human donor with active or convalescent COVID-19. The donor label of this sample is uncertain. The CDR3 runs from the conserved cysteine through the conserved F or W. The D gene is left open where the match is weak. Expanded clones are given a class, and other clones once, few, many or no size at all.

d_call	clone_size	j_call	v_call	cdr3_aa	cdr3_nt
TRBD1	NA	TRBJ2-5	TRBV5-8	CASSPNGDRGETQYF	TGTGCCAGCAGCCCTAATGGGGACAGGGGGGAGACCCAGTACTTC
TRBD1	NA	TRBJ1-1	TRBV6-5	CASSPPGQGEAFF	TGTGCCAGCAGTCCCCCTGGACAGGGAGAAGCTTTCTTT
TRBD2	NA	TRBJ2-1	TRBV4-1	CASSLLAASYNEQFF	TGCGCCAGCAGTTTACTAGCGGCTTCCTACAATGAGCAGTTCTTC
NA	few	TRBJ2-7	TRBV28	CASSSLSGLVREQYF	TGTGCCAGCAGTTCGCTTTCAGGGCTCGTCCGCGAGCAGTACTTC
NA	NA	TRBJ2-1	TRBV7-7	CASSTGRGEQFF	TGTGCCAGCAGCACCGGCCGAGGGGAGCAGTTCTTC
TRBD1	NA	TRBJ1-1	TRBV6-5	CASSSRQGSTEAFF	TGTGCCAGCAGTAGTCGACAGGGGAGCACTGAAGCTTTCTTT
NA	few	TRBJ2-3	TRBV5-1	CASRLLGTDTQYF	TGCGCCAGCAGACTCCTAGGTACAGATACGCAGTATTTT
TRBD1	NA	TRBJ1-5	TRBV7-9	CASSLGTGGLLGNQPQHF	TGTGCCAGCAGCTTAGGGACAGGGGGTTTGCTAGGCAATCAGCCCCAGCATTTT
TRBD1	NA	TRBJ2-3	TRBV10-3	CAISVTPGQTTDTQYF	TGTGCCATCAGTGTAACCCCGGGACAGACCACAGATACGCAGTATTTT
TRBD1	few	TRBJ1-6	TRBV19	CASSTGGDNSPLHF	TGTGCCAGTAGCACAGGGGGCGACAATTCACCCCTCCACTTT
TRBD1	NA	TRBJ2-6	TRBV28	CASSKTGFSGANVLTF	TGTGCCAGCAGCAAGACAGGGTTCTCTGGGGCCAACGTCCTGACTTTC
NA	NA	TRBJ1-1	TRBV7-3	CASSSQRQGEAFF	TGTGCCAGCAGCTCCCAACGGCAGGGTGAAGCTTTCTTT
NA	NA	TRBJ2-7	TRBV7-2	CASRESGWNEQYF	TGTGCCAGCAGAGAGTCGGGGTGGAACGAGCAGTACTTC
TRBD1	NA	TRBJ1-1	TRBV19	CASKRGRGNTEAFF	TGTGCCAGTAAAAGGGGGCGGGGGAACACTGAAGCTTTCTTT